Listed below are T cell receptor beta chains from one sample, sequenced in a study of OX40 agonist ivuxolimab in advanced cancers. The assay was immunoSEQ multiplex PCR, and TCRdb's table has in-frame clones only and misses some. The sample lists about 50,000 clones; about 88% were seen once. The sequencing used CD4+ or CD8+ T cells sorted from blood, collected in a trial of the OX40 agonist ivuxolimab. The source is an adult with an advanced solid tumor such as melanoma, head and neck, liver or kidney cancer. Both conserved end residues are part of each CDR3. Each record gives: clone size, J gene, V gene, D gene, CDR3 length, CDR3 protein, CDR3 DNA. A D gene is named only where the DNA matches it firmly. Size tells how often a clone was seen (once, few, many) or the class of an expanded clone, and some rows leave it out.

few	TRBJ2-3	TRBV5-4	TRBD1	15	CASSGGQDVTDTQYF	TGTGCCAGCAGCGGAGGACAGGATGTCACAGATACGCAGTATTTT
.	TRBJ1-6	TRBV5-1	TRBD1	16	CASSLGRGQTNSPLHF	TGCGCCAGCAGCTTGGGGAGGGGACAGACTAATTCACCCCTCCACTTT
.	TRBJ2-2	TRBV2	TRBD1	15	CASSETGEDTGELFF	TGTGCCAGCAGTGAGACAGGGGAAGACACCGGGGAGCTGTTTTTT
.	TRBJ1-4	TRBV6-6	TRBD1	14	CASRSGGVNEKLFF	TGTGCCAGCAGGTCAGGGGGAGTCAATGAAAAACTGTTTTTT
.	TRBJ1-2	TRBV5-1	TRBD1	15	CASSLFQGANYGYTF	TGCGCCAGCAGTCTTTTCCAGGGGGCGAACTATGGCTACACCTTC
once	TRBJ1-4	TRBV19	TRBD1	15	CASIPPGTGGQKLFF	TGTGCCAGTATTCCTCCGGGGACAGGGGGCCAAAAACTGTTTTTT
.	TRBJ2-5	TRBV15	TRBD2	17	CATSRTGLAGKGETQYF	TGTGCCACCAGCAGAACGGGACTAGCGGGCAAGGGGGAGACCCAGTACTTC
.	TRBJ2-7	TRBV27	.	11	CASSFTYEQYF	TGTGCCAGCAGTTTCACCTACGAGCAGTACTTC
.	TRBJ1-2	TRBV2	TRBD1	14	CASSRQGTNYGYTF	TGTGCCAGTAGTCGACAGGGTACTAACTATGGCTACACCTTC
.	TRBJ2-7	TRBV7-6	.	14	CASSNSDGNYEQYF	TGTGCCAGCAGCAACTCCGACGGAAACTACGAGCAGTACTTC
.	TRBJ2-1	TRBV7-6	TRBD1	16	CASSFLGQGPYNEQFF	TGTGCCAGCAGCTTCCTGGGACAGGGACCCTACAATGAGCAGTTCTTC
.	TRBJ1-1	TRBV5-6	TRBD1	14	CASSVTGVGTEAFF	TGTGCCAGCAGCGTCACAGGGGTGGGCACTGAAGCTTTCTTT
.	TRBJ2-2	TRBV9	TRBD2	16	CASSENYGLATGELFF	TGTGCCAGCAGCGAAAACTACGGACTAGCCACCGGGGAGCTGTTTTTT
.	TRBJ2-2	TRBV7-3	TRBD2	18	CASSLTAQTSGYTGELFF	TGTGCCAGCAGCTTAACGGCCCAGACTAGCGGTTACACCGGGGAGCTGTTTTTT
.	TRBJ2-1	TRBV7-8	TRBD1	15	CASSRGTGMYNEQFF	TGTGCCAGCAGCAGAGGGACAGGGATGTACAATGAGCAGTTCTTC
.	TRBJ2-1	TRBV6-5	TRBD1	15	CASSRQGSPINEQFF	TGTGCCAGCAGCCGACAGGGGAGCCCCATCAATGAGCAGTTCTTC
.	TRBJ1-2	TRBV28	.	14	CASSFSTVPYGYTF	TGTGCCAGCAGTTTCTCGACGGTCCCCTATGGCTACACCTTC
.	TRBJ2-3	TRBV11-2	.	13	CASSFSRDDTQYF	TGTGCCAGCAGCTTCTCCAGGGACGATACGCAGTATTTT
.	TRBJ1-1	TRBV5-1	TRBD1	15	CASSLAGTGNTEAFF	TGCGCCAGCAGCTTGGCCGGGACAGGGAACACTGAAGCTTTCTTT
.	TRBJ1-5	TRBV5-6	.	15	CASSPWGGSNQPQHF	TGTGCCAGCAGCCCCTGGGGAGGTAGCAATCAGCCCCAGCATTTT
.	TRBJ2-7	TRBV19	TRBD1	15	CASSARDSPSYEQYF	TGTGCCAGTAGTGCCCGGGACAGTCCCTCCTACGAGCAGTACTTC
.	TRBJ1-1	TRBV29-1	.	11	CSVVPDTEAFF	TGCAGCGTTGTTCCGGACACTGAAGCTTTCTTT